Listed here are 3 T cell receptor beta chains from one sample, sequenced in a study of OX40 agonist ivuxolimab in advanced cancers. Libraries were prepared by immunoSEQ multiplex PCR; TCRdb keeps only in-frame clonotypes and omits some of them. The data hold 75,000 to 85,000 clones, with around 90% observed a single time. Sequenced material: CD4+ or CD8+ T cells sorted from blood, taken in a trial of the OX40 agonist ivuxolimab. The receptors originated from an adult with an advanced solid tumor such as melanoma, head and neck, liver or kidney cancer.

The J gene is TRBJ1-1, the V gene TRBV10-2; D is perhaps TRBD1 (6 bases). The CDR3 is 13 amino acids. Trimming left V 10 bases short and J 3 bases short, with 15 bases between. Per the germline V gene, CDR1 is WSHSY and CDR2 is SAAADI. Here the CDR3 reads CAKRQDRDTEAFF. The CDR3, as DNA: TGCGCCAAACGACAGGATAGGGACACTGAAGCTTTCTTT.

The V and J genes are TRBV27 and TRBJ1-5; maybe TRBD1 (5 bases). CDR3 length: 15 amino acids. The germline gives CDR1 MNHEY, CDR2 SMNVEV (reference sequence). V was shortened by 6 bases and J by 5 bases, with 17 bases between the two germline ends. Here the CDR3 DNA reads TGTGCCAGCAGAAGGGACGTCCGGGGATATCAGCCCCAGCATTTT. Translated: CASRRDVRGYQPQHF.

CDR3 in DNA: TGTGCCAGCAGCCGGGCCGACCTAAGCACCGGGGAGCTGTTTTTT. Amino acid sequence: CASSRADLSTGELFF. The chain is built from TRBV5-8 and TRBJ2-2; D ambiguous. CDR1 and CDR2 (germline): SGHTS, YDEGEE. Deletions cut 4 bases from V and 4 bases from J, with 14 bases between. The CDR3 totals 15 residues.